This paragraph reports one T cell receptor (beta chain). This clonotype was counted at least ten times. There is no known antigen for this receptor. Base qualities are not recorded, but no much larger clone differs from it by a single base. This entry belongs to a study of response to subunit inactivated influenza vaccine (dated by TCRdb to 2017 to 2018). Regarding the research as a whole: The study used deep quantitative T cell receptor repertoire profiling to track responses to a trivalent subunit inactivated influenza vaccine.

Results and caveats for the whole study, not just this receptor: The authors proposed that each seasonal influenza vaccination may bring in only a limited number of new T cells.

V and J lose 4 bases and 0 bases, and a span of 10 bases separates them. The CDR3 runs 14 residues from the cysteine to the phenylalanine. Here the CDR3 DNA is all that survives: 42 bases in frame from base 1. CDR1 DFQATT and CDR2 SNEGSKA were looked up in the germline V gene (reference sequence). Library generation was performed with RT-PCR. Instrument on record: Illumina HiSeq 2500. The public reads were run again by TCRdb, first through fastp at Q25 and then through MiXCR, and only productive beta chains were kept. Each entry is one CDR3 protein sequence, shown with its most common DNA and genes. This sample lists 170,000 or so distinct CDR3 sequences; about 10% were detected once. The ten biggest clones cover under 40% of the sample.

The chain joins TRBV20-1 to TRBJ1-5; the best D guess is TRBD1, with 5 bases matching. Sample: CD8+ T cells sorted from PBMCs, taken roughly 24 months after vaccination. The clonotype was recovered from a man between 50 and 75 years old who received an inactivated influenza vaccine. Donor details come from another sample of the same person, matched by shared clones. The CDR3 sequence is CSAILDISNQPQHF. The DNA sequence is given as TGCAGTGCTATACTGGACATTAGCAATCAGCCCCAGCATTTT.